This record concerns one T cell receptor (beta chain) sequence. Exclusion applied to patients with autoimmune disease history or systemic immunosuppression. Profiling relied on immunoSEQ multiplex PCR, and the TCRdb table lists in-frame clones only, not all of them. Of more than 60,000 clones listed, 65% to 90% were seen once; the top ten hold under 0.75%. This specimen belongs to a study of OX40 agonist ivuxolimab in advanced cancers. Study context: Prior anti-PD-1, anti-PD-L1 or anti-CTLA-4 therapy did not bar entry, and around 39% had some. Partial responses occurred in three patients (one hepatocellular carcinoma, two cutaneous melanoma).

Sequencing was performed on CD4+ or CD8+ T cells sorted from blood, taken in a trial of the OX40 agonist ivuxolimab. This sequence was found in an adult with an advanced solid tumor such as melanoma, head and neck, liver or kidney cancer.

The CDR3 here is CASSSDTYGYTF. The CDR3 coding sequence is TGCGCCAGCAGCTCAGACACTTATGGCTACACCTTC. The chain recombines TRBV5-1 with TRBJ1-2; no clear D gene. CDR1 is SGHRS and CDR2 is YFSETQ in the germline V gene. With 3 bases removed from V and 5 bases from J, the gap between germline ends came to 8 bases. The CDR3 sequence is 12 residues long.